This TCR beta chain was documented in a study of cytomegalovirus exposure and HLA in healthy donors. With respect to this clone: The antigen is unknown.

Study-wide findings and caveats: Further analysis, carried out later, found HLA-associated TCR beta chains more clonally expanded than equally common other chains. Among the most significant clusters, several appeared linked to common viral pathogens in a later analysis. It was in a later analysis that TCR association rates were seen to vary by HLA locus, highest for DRB1 and lowest for HLA-C.

Vbeta (60) and Jbeta (13) primers were used in the PCR. TCRdb keeps only in-frame clones here, not all; method: immunoSEQ multiplex PCR. This repertoire includes under 150,000 clones. At collection, donors were nominally healthy, but unrecorded immune exposures were probable. The CDR3 has 13 residues. Germline CDR1 reads WSHSY; CDR2 reads SAAADI. V shed 6 bases and J shed 1 base, with 9 bases lying between them. This sequence was found in a woman in her 40s in good health and CMV-seronegative. The specimen was PBMCs. J is TRBJ1-2 and V is TRBV10-2; D might be TRBD1 (5 bases). The CDR3: CASRQGVNYGYTF. CDR3 bases: TGCGCCAGCAGGCAAGGGGTTAACTATGGCTACACCTTC.